The 9 T cell receptor beta chains below were found in one sample sequenced in a study of vaccination and CD4 T cells after COVID-19. No antigen is known for these receptors. The study sequenced cultured CD4+ T cell DNA using the Oncomine TCR Beta short-read assay. MiXCR, applied by TCRdb to the PCR reads, yields one record per CDR3 protein. The sample has some 9,500 distinct CDR3 sequences, 30% to 45% seen once. Documented treatment: approximately nine-day PBMC culture with coronavirus spike peptide pools or control peptides (ViraFEST assay). Sequencing was performed on CD4+ T cells from blood, cultured in vitro. The receptors come from a human donor who had recovered from COVID-19.

The chain employs TRBV30 and TRBJ2-3, with 8 bases matching TRBD2. The CDR3 sequence is 13 residues long. V lost 7 bases to trimming and J lost 2 bases; unmatched junction nucleotides: 5. Germline CDR1 and CDR2: GTSNPN and SVGIG (reference sequence). The CDR3: CAYSGANTDTQYF. The CDR3 nucleotides are TGTGCCTATAGCGGGGCAAACACAGATACGCAGTATTTT.

By share, this clonotype ranks as medium-sized (0.01 to 0.1%). V is TRBV30 and J is TRBJ2-7, with 10 nucleotides matching TRBD1. This CDR3 region has 13 residues. Germline CDR1 reads GTSNPN; CDR2 reads SVGIG (reference sequence). With V trimmed by 8 bases and J by 6 bases, 10 bases remained unmatched. The CDR3 spells CAGSRDRGFEQYF. The CDR3 nucleotides are TGTGCCGGATCCCGGGACAGGGGATTCGAGCAGTACTTC.

The chain is built from TRBV12-3 or TRBV12-4 and TRBJ1-1; 7 bases line up with TRBD1. Trimming at V came to 5 bases and at J to 0 bases, leaving 3 bases not matched to a gene. The CDR3 consists of 14 residues. DNA of the CDR3: TGTGCCAGCAGTAACAGGGGACTGAACACTGAAGCTTTCTTT. This sequence encodes CASSNRGLNTEAFF.

V is TRBV7-2 and J is TRBJ2-1; TRBD2 matches 10 bases. The germline V gene has CDR1 SGHTA and CDR2 FQGNSA. With 5 bases clipped from V and 5 bases from J, the junction kept 6 bases outside the gene matches. This CDR3 region has 15 residues. The CDR3 bases are TGTGCCAGCAGCATCAAGCGGGGGGGCAACAATGAGCAGTTCTTC. Translated, it gives CASSIKRGGNNEQFF.

The table lists this clonotype with a few counts. The chain uses TRBV20-1 and TRBJ1-1; D possibly corresponds to TRBD1 (5 bases). The ends were cut back, 3 bases at V and 3 bases at J, with 8 bases in the middle. This CDR3 has 12 residues. From germline, CDR1 is DFQATT and CDR2 SNEGSKA (reference sequence). The CDR3 sequence: CSASQGDTEAFF. The CDR3 DNA follows: TGCAGTGCTAGTCAAGGGGACACTGAAGCTTTCTTT.

The chain joins TRBV12-3 or TRBV12-4 to TRBJ1-5, with TRBD1 matching over 7 bases. With V trimmed by 5 bases and J by 4 bases, 5 bases remained unmatched. CDR3 length: 14 residues. The CDR3 DNA reads as TGTGCCAGCAGTCGGACAGGAGGGAATCAGCCCCAGCATTTT. It translates to CASSRTGGNQPQHF.

This chain links TRBV19 with TRBJ2-3; 13 nucleotides match TRBD2. The junction had 9 bases not matched to a gene; V was cut back by 9 bases and J by 9 bases. The germline CDR1 and CDR2 sequences are LNHDA and SQIVND (reference sequence). This CDR3 is built from 14 residues. CDR3 in amino acids: CASVTSGRSGTQYF. In nucleotides, the CDR3 is TGTGCCAGCGTGACTAGCGGGAGGTCAGGCACGCAGTATTTT.

The CDR3 region is CASSSGQLGETQYF. The CDR3 DNA follows: TGTGCCAGCAGTAGCGGACAGCTAGGGGAGACCCAGTACTTC. The chain recombines TRBV12-3 or TRBV12-4 with TRBJ2-5; a weak D match, TRBD1 (6 bases). Trimming shortened V by 5 bases and J by 5 bases, and 15 bases separated the two germline ends. There are 14 residues in the CDR3.

This clonotype was recorded a few times. The rearrangement joins TRBV18 to TRBJ1-4; D is unclear. Trimming stripped 6 bases from V and 0 bases from J, with 8 bases between. The CDR3 is made up of 14 amino acids. Germline V lookup: CDR1 KGHSH, CDR2 LQKENI. The CDR3 here is CASSPRSTNEKLFF. In DNA form, the CDR3 reads TGTGCCAGCTCCCCTAGGTCAACTAATGAAAAACTGTTTTTT. Full variable domain (remainder filled in from reference TRBV18 and TRBJ1-4): NAGVMQNPRHLVRRRGQEARLRCSPMKGHSHVYWYRQLPEEGLKFMVYLQKENIIDESGMPKERFSAEFPKEGPSILRIQQVVRGDSAAYFCASSPRSTNEKLFFGSGTQLSVL.